This passage covers 27 T cell receptor beta chains from one sample sequenced in a study of T cell changes during pregnancy in multiple sclerosis (dated by TCRdb to between 2018 and 2020). Library generation was performed with the immunoSEQ multiplex PCR assay. The table comes from immuneACCESS by way of TCRdb, which keeps in-frame sequences with V and J called. Part of the clones is missing from these tables; in studies checked, under half for an unresolved V gene and the rest for unknown reasons. This sample gives around 30,000 clones in total; roughly nine tenths of them show up just once. The ten largest account for roughly 10% of the sample. The sample was CD8+ T cells from peripheral blood mononuclear cells, taken in the second trimester of pregnancy. The receptors here all came from a female donor with multiple sclerosis, enrolled in a pregnancy study.

The rearrangement links TRBV4-1 to TRBJ1-6; 7 bases align to TRBD1. V dropped 3 bases and J dropped 5; count of bases not matched to a gene: 4. CDR1 and CDR2 from the germline V gene are MGHRA and YSYEKL. This CDR3 is built from 15 residues. CDR3 sequence: CASSQRDSHNSPLHF. DNA of the CDR3: TGCGCCAGCAGCCAGAGGGACAGTCATAATTCACCCCTCCACTTT.

The chain employs TRBV6-1 and TRBJ1-5; 10 positions agree with TRBD1. The CDR3 runs 12 residues. V was pared by 6 bases and J by 7 bases, with 0 bases of the junction left unmatched. Germline CDR1 MNHNS, CDR2 SASEGT. The CDR3 loop is CASRDRGQPQHF. The CDR3 nucleotides are TGTGCCAGCAGGGACAGGGGGCAGCCCCAGCATTTT.

The chain joins TRBV5-6 to TRBJ1-5; D is uncertain. Trimming removed 4 bases from V and 5 bases from J, with 7 bases in between. The CDR3 sequence is 12 residues long. The V gene's germline CDR1 is SGHDT and CDR2 YYEEEE. This CDR3 reads CASSGVDQPQHF. CDR3 DNA: TGTGCCAGCAGCGGTGTAGATCAGCCCCAGCATTTT.

J is TRBJ2-7 and V is TRBV2, with D uncertain. The CDR3 covers 13 residues. Per germline, CDR1 SNHLY and CDR2 FYNNEI. V dropped 4 bases and J dropped 3 bases, with 10 bases sitting between them. In DNA, the CDR3 is TGTGCCAGCAGTGGCGCCTTTGACTACGAGCAGTACTTC. Protein product: CASSGAFDYEQYF.

As regards this clone: One base away lies a much larger clone, so this may be a sequencing read error. The identical CDR3 is also encoded by other nucleotide sequences in the sample. This chain connects TRBV7-9 to TRBJ2-7, with 7 bases fitting TRBD2. The germline CDR1 and CDR2 sequences are SEHNR and FQNEAQ (reference sequence). The CDR3 sequence is 14 residues long. Written as DNA, the CDR3 is TGTGCTAGCAGCCTTGGGGAGGGCGTCGACGAGCAGTACTTC. Translation: CASSLGEGVDEQYF.

The gene calls are TRBV18 and TRBJ2-7; 7 bases map to TRBD1. Germline CDR1 KGHSH, CDR2 LQKENI. This CDR3 has 13 amino acids. V lost 2 bases to trimming and J lost 4 bases; unmatched junction nucleotides: 2. In nucleotides, the CDR3 is TGTGCCAGCTCACCAGAGGACAGGTACGAGCAGTACTTC. This translates into CASSPEDRYEQYF.

Remarks on this clone: This same CDR3 is encoded by further DNA sequences in the sample. This sequence joins TRBV27 and TRBJ2-3; tentative D call: TRBD1 (5 bases). V was cut by 2 bases and J by 6 bases, with 15 bases left in between. This CDR3 is 15 amino acids long. Germline loops: CDR1 MNHEY, CDR2 SMNVEV (reference sequence). The CDR3 here is CASSLPGQGGDTQYF. The CDR3 bases are TGTGCCAGCAGTTTACCAGGGCAGGGTGGGGATACGCAGTATTTT.

This rearrangement joins TRBV27 to TRBJ2-1, with no clear D. This CDR3 region has 12 residues. Germline CDR1 reads MNHEY; CDR2 reads SMNVEV (reference sequence). V shed 2 bases and J shed 9 bases, with 8 bases lying between them. For the CDR3, the DNA is TGTGCCAGCAGTTTAGTCGGCGGTGAGCAGTTCTTC. Encoded protein: CASSLVGGEQFF.

The genes are TRBV7-9 and TRBJ1-3; weak D call: TRBD1 (5 bases). Per germline, CDR1 SEHNR and CDR2 FQNEAQ (reference sequence). The CDR3 has 17 amino acids. V lost 2 bases and J lost 4, with 18 bases in between. CDR3 residues: CASSLSVLDILGNTIYF. CDR3 nucleotide sequence: TGTGCCAGCAGCTTAAGCGTTTTGGACATACTCGGAAACACCATATATTTT.

This chain uses TRBV7-3 with TRBJ2-2, with 7 bases identical to TRBD2. Germline-derived CDR1 and CDR2 are SGHTA and FQGTGA. The junction had 11 bases not matched to a gene; V was cut back by 0 bases and J by 4 bases. The CDR3 spans 18 residues. The CDR3 region is CASSLTGDYRRGTGELFF. The DNA of the CDR3 is TGTGCCAGCAGCTTAACGGGGGACTACCGACGGGGCACCGGGGAGCTGTTTTTT.

This clone was observed once. V and J are TRBV29-1 and TRBJ1-3; TRBD1 aligns across 7 bases. Germline-derived CDR1 and CDR2 are SQVTM and ANQGSEA. Germline trimming cut 6 bases from V and 4 bases from J; bases unmatched to any gene: 3. The CDR3 sequence is 12 residues long. CDR3 sequence (DNA): TGCAGCGTCCAGGGGGTAGGAAACACCATATATTTT. Its translation: CSVQGVGNTIYF.

The J gene is TRBJ2-3, the V gene TRBV6-4, with 7 bases matching TRBD2. Germline V CDR1 and CDR2: MRHNA, SNTAGT. Trimming took 5 bases from V and 2 from J; bases not matched to a gene: 7. CDR3 length: 15 residues. CDR3 region: CASSREDSPTDTQYF. CDR3 in DNA: TGTGCCAGCAGTCGGGAGGATTCCCCCACAGATACGCAGTATTTT.

This clone turned up a few times. The genes are TRBV6-6 and TRBJ1-5; perhaps TRBD1 as D (5 bases). CDR1 is MNHNY, CDR2 SVGAGI, per germline (reference sequence). The V gene lost 6 bases and the J gene lost 6 bases, with 9 bases spanning the gap. The CDR3 has 12 residues. The CDR3 sequence is CASSRAAQPQHF. The CDR3 DNA is TGTGCCAGCAGCAGGGCGGCTCAGCCCCAGCATTTT.

This chain links TRBV5-6 with TRBJ2-3; TRBD2 aligns across 11 bases. The CDR3 runs to 16 residues. With V trimmed by 4 bases and J by 3 bases, 7 bases remained unmatched. Germline-derived CDR1 and CDR2 are SGHDT and YYEEEE. The DNA for the CDR3 is TGTGCCAGCAGCGGGGCCGGGACTAGCGGTACAGATACGCAGTATTTT. Its translation is CASSGAGTSGTDTQYF. The variable domain in full, with the rest retrieved from reference TRBV5-6 and TRBJ2-3, is DAGVTQSPTHLIKTRGQQVTLRCSPKSGHDTVSWYQQALGQGPQFIFQYYEEEERQRGNFPDRFSGHQFPNYSSELNVNALLLGDSALYLCASSGAGTSGTDTQYFGPGTRLTVL.

This chain links TRBV13 with TRBJ2-5, with D perhaps TRBD2 (6 bases). The J call could be wrong; TRBJ2-7 is a better fit for the DNA end. CDR3 length: 16 amino acids. Germline V gives CDR1 PRHDT, CDR2 FYEKMQ (reference sequence). The CDR3 sequence: CASSLRGARGTYEQYF. The CDR3 nucleotides are TGTGCCAGCAGCTTACGCGGGGCCCGGGGTACCTACGAGCAGTACTTC.

V usage is TRBV29-1 and J usage is TRBJ2-5; D uncertain. V lost 6 bases and J 5 bases, leaving 19 bases between the germline ends. Germline CDR1 is SQVTM and CDR2 is ANQGSEA. CDR3 length equals 14 residues. Here the CDR3 reads CSVPLQVWVETQYF. In DNA, the CDR3 is TGCAGCGTCCCCCTCCAGGTGTGGGTGGAGACCCAGTACTTC.

The chain joins TRBV6-1 to TRBJ2-7, with 13 bases that match TRBD2. The V gene's germline CDR1 is MNHNS and CDR2 SASEGT. This CDR3 region has 15 residues. V trimming: 3 bases; J trimming: 3 bases; junction bases outside the gene matches: 2. The CDR3 loop reads CASSDRTSGSYEQYF. CDR3 sequence (DNA): TGTGCCAGCAGTGATCGGACTAGCGGGAGCTACGAGCAGTACTTC.

CDR3 sequence: CASSQLQGAVKNIQYF. CDR3 sequence (DNA): TGTGCCAGCAGCCAATTACAGGGGGCGGTCAAAAACATTCAGTACTTC. The genes are TRBV4-2 and TRBJ2-4; 9 positions agree with TRBD1. The germline gives CDR1 LGHNA, CDR2 YNFKEQ. The CDR3 length is 16 residues. V gave up 2 bases and J gave up 3 bases; unmatched junction bases: 5.

J is TRBJ1-5 and V is TRBV27; D unclear. CDR1 is MNHEY and CDR2 is SMNVEV in the germline V gene (reference sequence). There are 17 residues in the CDR3. Trimming took off 5 bases at V and 0 bases at J, with 17 bases between the two ends. The CDR3 nucleotides are TGTGCCAGCAGTCCGGGGTTTTCCCCTAGTAGCAATCAGCCCCAGCATTTT. Its translation is CASSPGFSPSSNQPQHF.

The V and J genes are TRBV9 and TRBJ1-4; 9 nucleotides match TRBD1. There are 15 residues in the CDR3. Germline V lookup: CDR1 SGDLS, CDR2 YYNGEE. V shed 4 bases and J 5 bases; nucleotides not matched to a gene: 6. The CDR3 DNA reads TGTGCCAGCAGCCCCCGGGACAGGGTAAATGAAAAACTGTTTTTT. This gives the protein CASSPRDRVNEKLFF.

This clone was seen just once. The chain is built from TRBV5-1 and TRBJ2-1; 10 bases match TRBD1. The CDR3 has 16 amino acids. From germline, CDR1 is SGHRS and CDR2 YFSETQ. J was trimmed by 4 bases and V by 4 bases; bases with no gene match: 8. CDR3 amino acids: CASSPRWTGGYNEQFF. The CDR3, as DNA: TGCGCCAGCAGCCCCCGCTGGACAGGGGGTTACAATGAGCAGTTCTTC.

This clone was seen once. The V gene is TRBV7-9, the J gene TRBJ2-7, with TRBD2 as a possible D gene (6 bases). Trimming took off 5 bases at V and 0 bases at J, with 8 bases between the two ends. The CDR3 contains 13 residues. From germline, CDR1 is SEHNR and CDR2 FQNEAQ (reference sequence). The CDR3 region has the DNA TGTGCCAGCAGCCCGGACTACTCCTACGAGCAGTACTTC. It translates to CASSPDYSYEQYF.

This sequence joins TRBV2 and TRBJ2-3; weak D call: TRBD2 (5 bases). This CDR3 region has 12 residues. The V gene's germline CDR1 is SNHLY and CDR2 FYNNEI. Trimming shortened V by 6 bases and J by 3 bases, and 7 bases separated the two germline ends. Written as DNA, the CDR3 is TGTGCCAGCAGGGGGAGTACAGATACGCAGTATTTT. Translated: CASRGSTDTQYF.

This chain uses TRBV9 with TRBJ1-2; tentatively, D is TRBD1 (6 bases). Deletions cut 4 bases from V and 1 base from J, with 14 bases between. Germline-derived CDR1 and CDR2 are SGDLS and YYNGEE. This CDR3 contains 15 residues. For the CDR3, the DNA is TGTGCCAGCAGCCTCCGGGACACAGATAACTATGGCTACACCTTC. Translated, it gives CASSLRDTDNYGYTF.

The rearrangement uses TRBV11-2 and TRBJ1-4, with TRBD1 matching over 8 bases. V lost 4 bases and J lost 7; bases outside the gene matches: 5. The CDR3 has 14 residues. Germline CDR1 and CDR2: SGHAT and FQNNGV. CDR3 sequence reads: CASSWDRWREKLFF. In nucleotides, the CDR3 is TGTGCCAGCAGCTGGGACAGGTGGCGTGAAAAACTGTTTTTT.

The V call is TRBV5-1, the J call TRBJ1-3, with D possibly being TRBD1 (6 bases). Germline-derived CDR1 and CDR2 are SGHRS and YFSETQ. V was clipped by 4 bases and J by 0 bases, with 11 bases between them. The CDR3 totals 15 residues. The CDR3 DNA reads as TGCGCCAGCAGCCCAGGGACAAGCTCTGGAAACACCATATATTTT. Translation: CASSPGTSSGNTIYF.

The chain carries TRBV27 and TRBJ1-2, with D perhaps matching TRBD1 (6 bases). With 0 bases removed from V and 0 bases from J, the gap between germline ends came to 8 bases. The V gene's germline CDR1 is MNHEY and CDR2 SMNVEV (reference sequence). The CDR3 is made up of 15 amino acids. The CDR3 loop is CASSLSQGSNYGYTF. In DNA, the CDR3 is TGTGCCAGCAGTTTATCCCAGGGGTCTAACTATGGCTACACCTTC.